A single sample is the source of the 19 T cell receptor beta chains below, sequenced in a study of a mutant IDH1 vaccine in newly diagnosed glioma. TCRdb's copy holds only in-frame clones and misses some; the assay was immunoSEQ multiplex PCR. The sample carries some 42,000 clones, approximately 86% recorded once. The antigens for these receptors are not known. This sample's time point: week 47, end of study. In the vaccine, a single dose held 300 ug of the mutant IDH1 20-mer peptide, along with topical imiquimod. The sample here was PBMCs, taken from a glioma patient whose treatment included an IDH1 peptide vaccine. These receptors all come from a man in his late teens or twenties with glioma. Some clones in this sample may be carry-over from other donors' samples.

This clone has more than one count but fewer than ten. Mismatch with germline at one junction end may stem from a read error. The chain employs TRBV6-1 and TRBJ1-3; D unclear. Per the germline V gene, CDR1 is MNHNS and CDR2 is SASEGT. The CDR3 spans 15 residues. The CDR3 protein is CASSEELGGGNTLYF. DNA of the CDR3: TGTGCCAGCAGTGAAGAACTAGGAGGTGGAAACACCTTATATTTT.

V gene TRBV10-3 combines with J gene TRBJ2-1; TRBD1 agrees at 7 bases. Germline loops: CDR1 ENHRY, CDR2 SYGVKD. This CDR3 has 14 amino acids. The trim removed 5 bases at V and 9 bases at J, leaving 10 bases unmatched. The CDR3 coding sequence is TGTGCCATCAGTCCAAGGACAGGTCCGAGTGAGCAGTTCTTC. It yields the protein CAISPRTGPSEQFF.

The gene calls are TRBV7-6 and TRBJ2-7, with a possible D match to TRBD1 (5 bases). With 6 bases removed from V and 0 bases from J, the gap between germline ends came to 9 bases. CDR1 is SGHVS and CDR2 is FNYEAQ in the germline V gene. This CDR3 contains 13 residues. This CDR3 reads CASSQDTSYEQYF. The CDR3 DNA sequence: TGTGCCAGCAGTCAGGACACCTCCTACGAGCAGTACTTC.

The V call is TRBV10-2, the J call TRBJ1-5, with no clear D. V dropped 3 bases and J dropped 7 bases, with 13 bases sitting between them. CDR1 and CDR2 from the germline V gene are WSHSY and SAAADI. The CDR3 sequence is 14 residues long. The CDR3 sequence is CASSDPASGQPQHF. The CDR3 nucleotides are TGCGCCAGCAGTGACCCCGCTTCAGGACAGCCCCAGCATTTT.

The V gene is TRBV19, the J gene TRBJ1-1; 9 bases fit TRBD1. The trim removed 5 bases at V and 4 bases at J, leaving 8 bases unmatched. The CDR3 has 15 amino acids. Germline CDR1 LNHDA, CDR2 SQIVND (reference sequence). CDR3 coding DNA: TGTGCCAGTAGTGCAACCGGGACAGGGTCCACTGAAGCTTTCTTT. This encodes CASSATGTGSTEAFF.

The chain links TRBV5-1 to TRBJ1-1; no clear D gene. The CDR3 loop spans 13 amino acids. Between the trimmed V and J ends, which lost 4 bases and 4 bases, there was a span of 11 bases. Germline-derived CDR1 and CDR2 are SGHRS and YFSETQ. CDR3 residues: CASSRVTSTEAFF. Here the CDR3 DNA reads TGCGCCAGCAGCCGGGTCACGAGCACTGAAGCTTTCTTT.

The chain carries TRBV6-1 and TRBJ2-7; D possibly uses TRBD1 or TRBD2 (5 bases each). The CDR3 loop spans 16 amino acids. Trimming cost V 4 bases and J 6 bases, with 22 bases left between them. CDR1 MNHNS and CDR2 SASEGT come from the germline V gene. CDR3: CASSAWTIGNGGEQYF. CDR3 coding DNA: TGTGCCAGCAGTGCATGGACAATCGGGAACGGCGGCGAGCAGTACTTC.

V is TRBV5-4 and J is TRBJ1-2; a possible D gene is TRBD1 (6 bases). The CDR3 length is 17 residues. V lost 4 bases, J lost 0 bases, and 19 bases lay in between. Germline CDR1 reads SGHNT; CDR2 reads YYREEE (reference sequence). CDR3 nucleotide sequence: TGTGCCAGCAGCACCTCCGGGGGGGCAGGGGCTAACTATGGCTACACCTTC. It codes for CASSTSGGAGANYGYTF.

The chain joins TRBV7-9 to TRBJ1-2; D is ambiguous. Germline CDR1 and CDR2: SEHNR and FQNEAQ (reference sequence). V was trimmed by 2 bases and J by 4 bases, leaving 11 bases between them. The CDR3 runs to 14 residues. As DNA, the CDR3 is TGTGCCAGCAGCTTACCTGGAGAGAGCTATGGCTACACCTTC. Protein sequence: CASSLPGESYGYTF. Together with reference TRBV7-9 and TRBJ1-2, the CDR3 gives the full variable domain: DTGVSQNPRHKITKRGQNVTFRCDPISEHNRLYWYRQTLGQGPEFLTYFQNEAQLEKSRLLSDRFSAERPKGSFSTLEIQRTEQGDSAMYLCASSLPGESYGYTFGSGTRLTVV.

This rearrangement joins TRBV19 to TRBJ1-2, with D possibly being TRBD1 (5 bases). This CDR3 region has 14 residues. The V gene lost 2 bases and the J gene lost 7 bases, with 14 bases spanning the gap. In germline, CDR1 is LNHDA, CDR2 SQIVND (reference sequence). The CDR3 region has the DNA TGTGCCAGTAGTATATTCTCAGGGTCATCTGGCTACACCTTC. This gives the protein CASSIFSGSSGYTF.

The chain recombines TRBV6-1 with TRBJ1-4, with a possible D match to TRBD1 (5 bases). The CDR3 sequence is 17 residues long. V lost 4 bases to trimming and J lost 6 bases, with 21 bases between them. Germline V gene data show CDR1 as MNHNS and CDR2 as SASEGT. CDR3 sequence: CASSAFSTLGRDEKLFF. The DNA of the CDR3 is TGTGCCAGCAGTGCCTTCAGTACGTTGGGGCGGGATGAAAAACTGTTTTTT.

This chain links TRBV27 with TRBJ2-2, with D tentatively TRBD1 (6 bases). Germline V gives CDR1 MNHEY, CDR2 SMNVEV (reference sequence). The CDR3 sequence is 16 residues long. The V end lost 2 bases, the J end lost 1 base, and 11 bases lay between the germline ends. CDR3 protein: CASSLIGTMNTGELFF. The CDR3 DNA sequence: TGTGCCAGCAGTTTAATCGGGACAATGAACACCGGGGAGCTGTTTTTT.

The chain joins TRBV13 to TRBJ1-1; TRBD1 aligns across 10 bases. V shed 6 bases and J 0 bases; nucleotides not matched to a gene: 10. The CDR3 covers 17 residues. The germline V gene has CDR1 PRHDT and CDR2 FYEKMQ (reference sequence). The CDR3 reads CASSSTRDRGLNTEAFF. CDR3 nucleotide sequence: TGTGCCAGCAGTTCTACACGGGACAGGGGACTGAACACTGAAGCTTTCTTT.

V and J are TRBV5-6 and TRBJ1-2; the D gene is possibly TRBD1 (5 bases). Deletions cut 0 bases from V and 4 bases from J, with 16 bases between. This CDR3 comprises 16 residues. Germline V gene lookup returns CDR1 SGHDT and CDR2 YYEEEE. This chain's CDR3 is CASSLGQFLPSYGYTF. CDR3 bases: TGTGCCAGCAGCTTGGGACAGTTCTTGCCCTCCTATGGCTACACCTTC.

The rearrangement uses TRBV14 and TRBJ1-6; D is perhaps TRBD1 (5 bases). The CDR3 covers 18 residues. CDR1 is SGHDN, CDR2 FVKESK, per germline. The germline V and J ends were trimmed by 3 bases and 1 base, with 16 bases remaining between them. CDR3 residues: CASSQGPREESYNSPLHF. The CDR3 bases are TGTGCCAGCAGCCAGGGACCAAGGGAGGAATCCTATAATTCACCCCTCCACTTT.

This clone was recorded once. V usage is TRBV5-6 and J usage is TRBJ2-1; no reliable D call. The V end lost 3 bases, the J end lost 8 bases, and 15 bases lay between the germline ends. Per the germline V gene, CDR1 is SGHDT and CDR2 is YYEEEE. The CDR3 contains 14 residues. The CDR3 DNA reads as TGTGCCAGCAGCTATCCCCGCCTTAGGGATGAGCAGTTCTTC. Translation: CASSYPRLRDEQFF.

This clone was found once. V and J are TRBV4-3 and TRBJ1-3; weak D call: TRBD1 (5 bases). V gave up 6 bases and J gave up 0 bases, with 24 bases separating them. The CDR3 is 19 amino acids. Germline CDR1 reads LGHNA; CDR2 reads YSLEER. CDR3 protein: CASSLGQGIGEISGNTIYF. CDR3 DNA sequence: TGCGCCAGCAGTCTGGGGCAGGGTATCGGGGAGATCTCTGGAAACACCATATATTTT.

The CDR3: CASSPQGGYTIYF. CDR3 nucleotide sequence: TGTGCCAGCAGCCCTCAAGGCGGGTACACCATATATTTT. The chain is built from TRBV14 and TRBJ1-3; D not resolved. CDR1 is SGHDN, CDR2 FVKESK, per germline. The germline V and J ends were trimmed by 4 bases and 8 bases, with 12 bases remaining between them. The CDR3 totals 13 residues.

V is TRBV18 and J is TRBJ2-3; maybe TRBD1 (6 bases). The CDR3 spans 15 residues. Germline CDR1 and CDR2: KGHSH and LQKENI. The V end lost 5 bases, the J end lost 4 bases, and 16 bases lay between the germline ends. CDR3 region: CASSSRTVPPDTQYF. The CDR3 DNA sequence: TGTGCCAGCTCATCCAGGACAGTACCCCCAGATACGCAGTATTTT.